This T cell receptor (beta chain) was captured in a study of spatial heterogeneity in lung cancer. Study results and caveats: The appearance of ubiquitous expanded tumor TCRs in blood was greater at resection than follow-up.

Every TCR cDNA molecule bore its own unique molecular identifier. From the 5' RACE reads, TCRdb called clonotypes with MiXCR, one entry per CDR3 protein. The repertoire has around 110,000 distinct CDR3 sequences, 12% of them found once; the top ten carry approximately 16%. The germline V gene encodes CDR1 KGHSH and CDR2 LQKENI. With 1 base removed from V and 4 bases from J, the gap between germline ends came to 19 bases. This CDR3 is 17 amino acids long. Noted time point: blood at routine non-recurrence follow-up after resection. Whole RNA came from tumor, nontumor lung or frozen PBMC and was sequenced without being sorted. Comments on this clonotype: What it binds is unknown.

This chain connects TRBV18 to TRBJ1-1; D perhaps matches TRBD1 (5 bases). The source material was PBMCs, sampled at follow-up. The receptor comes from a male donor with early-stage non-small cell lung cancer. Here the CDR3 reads CASSPQSMGKGTTEAFF. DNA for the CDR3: TGTGCCAGCTCACCACAGAGCATGGGGAAGGGGACCACTGAAGCTTTCTTT.